This T cell receptor beta chain was obtained from a study of graft-versus-host responses after intestinal transplantation. Study in general: Tacrolimus plus steroids were given to all recipients for about 3 years, preceded by anti-thymocyte globulin induction.

Study results and caveats: Levels of circulating GvH clones at their peak were associated with early post-transplant HvG declines. GvH clones surfaced in recipient marrow, some emerging earlier in ileum or blood.

The germline V gene has CDR1 SQVTM and CDR2 ANQGSEA. Trimming took off 4 bases at V and 9 bases at J, with 7 bases between the two ends. This CDR3 region has 10 residues. Here immunoSEQ multiplex PCR was the method, and the copy in TCRdb shows in-frame clones only, minus some. The data show some 9,500 clones, around a third seen once. Around 200,000 CFSE-labeled responder cells were plated with around 200,000 irradiated, violet-dye-labeled stimulator cells. CD4 and CD8 responders that proliferated in the reaction were FACS-sorted. The specimen was alloreactive CD8+ T cells from a mixed lymphocyte reaction culture, collected before transplantation. Subset specified: CFSE-low proliferating T cells sorted from approximately six-day pre-transplant mixed lymphocyte reaction (GvH or HvG direction). This sequence joins TRBV29-1 and TRBJ2-1, with D unclear. The TCR comes from a human patient who was an organ donor for intestinal transplantation. CDR3 DNA sequence: TGCAGCGTTGTAGGCGGTGAGCAGTTCTTC. Translation gives CSVVGGEQFF.